Below are 32 T cell receptor beta chains sequenced from a single sample in a study of blood T cell repertoires in COVID-19. Produced via immunoSEQ multiplex PCR; TCRdb's table is partial and in-frame only. The sample shows 100,000 to 120,000 clones, about 80% of them seen only once. Sequenced material: peripheral blood. These receptors all come from a woman aged 70-85 years with acute or convalescent COVID-19.

V usage is TRBV18 and J usage is TRBJ1-2, with a possible D match to TRBD1 (6 bases). CDR3 length: 13 amino acids. Germline V gives CDR1 KGHSH, CDR2 LQKENI. Trimming removed 5 bases at V and 7 bases at J, with 14 bases between. In DNA, the CDR3 is TGTGCCAGCTCAGCGGGGGCGAATGGTGGCTACACCTTC. Translated, it gives CASSAGANGGYTF. The full variable domain, with the rest looked up from reference TRBV18 and TRBJ1-2, is NAGVMQNPRHLVRRRGQEARLRCSPMKGHSHVYWYRQLPEEGLKFMVYLQKENIIDESGMPKERFSAEFPKEGPSILRIQQVVRGDSAAYFCASSAGANGGYTFGSGTRLTVV.

This chain links TRBV7-8 with TRBJ1-6; D remains ambiguous. The CDR3 runs 15 residues. Germline CDR1 is SGHVS and CDR2 is FQNEAQ. Trimming took off 1 base at V and 0 bases at J, with 4 bases between the two ends. The chain's CDR3 is CASSLVSSYNSPLHF. CDR3 nucleotides: TGTGCCAGCAGCTTAGTTAGCTCCTATAATTCACCCCTCCACTTT.

The chain carries TRBV6-4 and TRBJ2-1; maybe TRBD2 (6 bases). Germline V CDR1 and CDR2: MRHNA, SNTAGT. This CDR3 has 13 amino acids. Between the trimmed V and J ends, which lost 4 bases and 12 bases, there was a span of 16 bases. The CDR3 loop reads CASSVLWGERQFF. CDR3 nucleotide sequence: TGTGCCAGCAGTGTCCTATGGGGGGAGAGGCAGTTCTTC.

V is TRBV11-3 and J is TRBJ2-3, with TRBD2 matching over 9 bases. V shed 1 base and J 0 bases; nucleotides not matched to a gene: 5. The CDR3 totals 17 residues. Germline assignment: CDR1 SGHNT and CDR2 YENEEA. This chain's CDR3 is CASSLGSSGASTDTQYF. CDR3 nucleotides: TGTGCCAGCAGCTTAGGTTCTAGCGGGGCTAGCACAGATACGCAGTATTTT.

This chain uses TRBV28 with TRBJ2-6; 8 bases line up with TRBD1. The germline CDR1 and CDR2 sequences are MDHEN and SYDVKM. The CDR3 contains 20 residues. Trimming took 5 bases from V and 1 from J; bases not matched to a gene: 16. CDR3 sequence reads: CASSPSGMGQGASGANVLTF. Written as DNA, the CDR3 is TGTGCCAGCAGTCCCTCGGGTATGGGGCAGGGGGCTTCTGGGGCCAACGTCCTGACTTTC.

V is TRBV5-1 and J is TRBJ2-1; TRBD1 aligns across 10 bases. The length of the CDR3 is 16 residues. Germline CDR1 SGHRS, CDR2 YFSETQ. V shed 4 bases and J 6 bases; nucleotides not matched to a gene: 10. Here the CDR3 reads CASSQPSGTGVNEQFF. CDR3 nucleotides: TGCGCCAGCAGCCAACCCTCCGGGACAGGGGTCAATGAGCAGTTCTTC.

The rearrangement uses TRBV4-2 and TRBJ2-3; 10 bases are a match to TRBD2. Germline lookup yields CDR1 LGHNA and CDR2 YNFKEQ. With V trimmed by 4 bases and J by 5 bases, 9 bases remained unmatched. The CDR3 length is 16 residues. The CDR3 DNA sequence: TGTGCCAGCAGCCCGGGGGTAGCGGGAGGTGGAGATACGCAGTATTTT. This gives the protein CASSPGVAGGGDTQYF.

The genes are TRBV5-6 and TRBJ2-7; tentatively, D is TRBD2 (5 bases). The ends were cut back, 4 bases at V and 4 bases at J, with 9 bases in the middle. CDR3 length equals 12 residues. Germline values: CDR1 SGHDT, CDR2 YYEEEE. CDR3 nucleotides: TGTGCCAGCAGCCGTAGAGGGTACGAGCAGTACTTC. It yields the protein CASSRRGYEQYF. Full variable domain (outside the CDR3, taken from reference TRBV5-6 and TRBJ2-7): DAGVTQSPTHLIKTRGQQVTLRCSPKSGHDTVSWYQQALGQGPQFIFQYYEEEERQRGNFPDRFSGHQFPNYSSELNVNALLLGDSALYLCASSRRGYEQYFGPGTRLTVT.

This clone appeared a single time. The CDR3 region has the DNA TGTGCCAGCAGCTCCTCTTCCCGGGACAGGGTTAATGGCTACACCTTC. Protein product: CASSSSSRDRVNGYTF. The chain has TRBV7-2 and TRBJ1-2, with 9 bases fitting TRBD1. V was clipped by 4 bases and J by 6 bases; unmatched bases: 12. The CDR3 length is 16 residues. CDR1 is SGHTA, CDR2 FQGNSA, per germline. Together with reference TRBV7-2 and TRBJ1-2, the CDR3 gives the full variable domain: GAGVSQSPSNKVTEKGKDVELRCDPISGHTALYWYRQSLGQGLEFLIYFQGNSAPDKSGLPSDRFSAERTGGSVSTLTIQRTQQEDSAVYLCASSSSSRDRVNGYTFGSGTRLTVV.

The rearrangement links TRBV7-2 to TRBJ2-5; weak D call: TRBD1 (6 bases). The germline gives CDR1 SGHTA, CDR2 FQGNSA. V shed 6 bases and J shed 7 bases, with 18 bases lying between them. The CDR3 length is 14 residues. CDR3 bases: TGTGCCAGCAGACAGGGAGCTGGTGTGGGGACCCAGTACTTC. Protein: CASRQGAGVGTQYF.

J is TRBJ2-5 and V is TRBV11-3; TRBD2 agrees at 10 bases. This CDR3 is 16 amino acids long. J was trimmed by 5 bases and V by 5 bases; bases with no gene match: 11. Germline loops: CDR1 SGHNT, CDR2 YENEEA. The DNA for the CDR3 is TGTGCCAGCAGCCCCCCTCAGCGGGGGGGCCAGGAGACCCAGTACTTC. Encoded protein: CASSPPQRGGQETQYF. The full variable domain, completed using reference TRBV11-3 and TRBJ2-5, is EAGVVQSPRYKIIEKKQPVAFWCNPISGHNTLYWYLQNLGQGPELLIRYENEEAVDDSQLPKDRFSAERLKGVDSTLKIQPAELGDSAVYLCASSPPQRGGQETQYFGPGTRLLVL.

The rearrangement links TRBV6-2 or TRBV6-3 to TRBJ1-4, with 9 bases matching TRBD1. This CDR3 region has 14 residues. Germline assignment: CDR1 MNHEY and CDR2 SVGEGT. Germline trimming cut 4 bases from V and 8 bases from J; bases unmatched to any gene: 5. CDR3 in amino acids: CASSSGQGAEKLFF. Written as DNA, the CDR3 is TGTGCCAGCAGTTCGGGACAGGGAGCCGAAAAACTGTTTTTT.

The rearrangement uses TRBV29-1 and TRBJ1-1, with D possibly matching TRBD1 (5 bases). Trimming stripped 4 bases from V and 2 bases from J, with 11 bases between. The length of the CDR3 is 13 residues. Germline loops: CDR1 SQVTM, CDR2 ANQGSEA. CDR3 in amino acids: CSVGTTGNTEAFF. The CDR3 DNA follows: TGCAGCGTTGGGACCACAGGAAACACTGAAGCTTTCTTT.

This clone was observed a handful of times. This chain connects TRBV11-3 to TRBJ2-2; 12 nucleotides agree with TRBD1. The CDR3 contains 15 residues. V lost 5 bases and J lost 7; bases outside the gene matches: 5. Germline V gene lookup returns CDR1 SGHNT and CDR2 YENEEA. The CDR3 sequence is CASSLGTGGLGELFF. The CDR3 DNA reads as TGTGCCAGCAGCCTTGGGACAGGGGGCCTCGGGGAGCTGTTTTTT.

The chain couples TRBV18 to TRBJ2-7; D ambiguous. The CDR3 runs to 14 residues. V dropped 0 bases and J dropped 2 bases, with 8 bases sitting between them. In germline, CDR1 is KGHSH, CDR2 LQKENI. The CDR3, as DNA: TGTGCCAGCTCACCACCCGCCGGTCCCTACGAGCAGTACTTC. This translates into CASSPPAGPYEQYF.

The J gene is TRBJ2-3, the V gene TRBV10-1, with 14 positions matching TRBD2. Germline loops: CDR1 WNHNN, CDR2 SYGVQD (reference sequence). With 4 bases clipped from V and 1 base from J, the junction kept 4 bases outside the gene matches. This CDR3 is 17 amino acids long. DNA for the CDR3: TGCGCCAGCAGTGGACTAGCGGGGGGGCCGGGCACAGATACGCAGTATTTT. Protein: CASSGLAGGPGTDTQYF.

The chain has TRBV28 and TRBJ2-2; D unclear. Germline assignment: CDR1 MDHEN and CDR2 SYDVKM. V was clipped by 7 bases and J by 6 bases, with 9 bases between them. This CDR3 is built from 12 residues. The CDR3 is CASKLLAGELFF. As DNA, the CDR3 is TGTGCCAGCAAACTCTTAGCCGGGGAGCTGTTTTTT.

The V gene is TRBV6-5, the J gene TRBJ2-5; TRBD1 might be the D (5 bases). The CDR3 sequence is 12 residues long. Trimming took off 6 bases at V and 2 bases at J, with 7 bases between the two ends. Germline V gene lookup returns CDR1 MNHEY and CDR2 SVGAGI. Here the CDR3 reads CASSQGQETQYF. The CDR3 DNA follows: TGTGCCAGCAGCCAGGGACAAGAGACCCAGTACTTC.

V and J are TRBV5-1 and TRBJ1-2, with D perhaps TRBD1 (5 bases). CDR1 and CDR2 (germline): SGHRS, YFSETQ. CDR3 length: 16 residues. Trimming stripped 4 bases from V and 4 bases from J, with 20 bases between. CDR3 region: CASSRAAGSLVYGYTF. The CDR3 DNA reads TGCGCCAGCAGCAGGGCGGCAGGGTCTTTGGTCTATGGCTACACCTTC.

This clone has more than one count but fewer than ten. The same CDR3 also results from other DNA sequences found in this sample. The J gene is TRBJ2-3, the V gene TRBV4-2; 13 bases fit TRBD2. The germline V gene has CDR1 LGHNA and CDR2 YNFKEQ. The CDR3 loop spans 16 amino acids. V was pared by 0 bases and J by 4 bases, with 1 base of the junction left unmatched. CDR3 nucleotides: TGTGCCAGCAGCCAAGAACTAGCGGGAGGGGCAGATACGCAGTATTTT. Protein sequence: CASSQELAGGADTQYF.

This rearrangement joins TRBV7-9 to TRBJ2-2, with TRBD1 matching 9 bases. CDR1 and CDR2 (germline): SEHNR, FQNEAQ (reference sequence). Unmatched junction bases numbered 3, after V lost 1 base and J lost 6 bases. The CDR3 covers 15 residues. The CDR3, as DNA: TGTGCCAGCAGCTTAGAACAGGGGGCGCCCGGGGAGCTGTTTTTT. Protein sequence: CASSLEQGAPGELFF.

J is TRBJ2-2 and V is TRBV7-2; TRBD1 might be the D (6 bases). Trimming took off 1 base at V and 2 bases at J, with 17 bases between the two ends. There are 18 residues in the CDR3. CDR1 SGHTA and CDR2 FQGNSA come from the germline V gene. CDR3 region: CASSLGAWDTANTGELFF. CDR3 nucleotide sequence: TGTGCCAGCAGCTTAGGGGCATGGGACACTGCAAACACCGGGGAGCTGTTTTTT.

A word on this clone: Sequence at one end of the junction differs from germline and may be a read error. This CDR3 is also generated by other DNA sequences in the sample. V gene TRBV15 combines with J gene TRBJ2-2; D not resolved. The CDR3 has 14 amino acids. Germline V lookup: CDR1 LNHNV, CDR2 YYDKDF (reference sequence). CDR3 in amino acids: CATSRDRGYSGLFF. DNA of the CDR3: TGCGCCACCAGCAGAGATCGAGGTTATTCGGGGCTGTTTTTT.

This clone has a single count. This chain uses TRBV12-5 with TRBJ2-7; TRBD2 matches 9 bases. V lost 0 bases and J lost 5; bases outside the gene matches: 11. Looked up from germline, CDR1 is LGHNT and CDR2 is FRNRAP. This CDR3 spans 17 amino acids. This CDR3 reads CASGLVHLREGHDEQYF. As DNA, the CDR3 is TGTGCTAGTGGTTTGGTACATCTGCGGGAGGGCCATGACGAGCAGTACTTC.

The V gene is TRBV10-3, the J gene TRBJ1-2, with D perhaps TRBD1 (5 bases). CDR1 and CDR2 from the germline V gene are ENHRY and SYGVKD. CDR3 length: 13 amino acids. Trimming removed 4 bases from V and 4 bases from J, with 10 bases in between. The CDR3 here is CAISAQGPYGYTF. The CDR3 bases are TGTGCCATCAGTGCGCAGGGCCCCTATGGCTACACCTTC.

The rearrangement uses TRBV4-2 and TRBJ2-1; D may be TRBD2 (7 bases). The length of the CDR3 is 13 residues. Germline-derived CDR1 and CDR2 are LGHNA and YNFKEQ. Trimming took off 8 bases at V and 9 bases at J, with 17 bases between the two ends. CDR3: CASGRAGAGEQFF. CDR3 bases: TGTGCCAGCGGGAGGGCAGGGGCGGGTGAGCAGTTCTTC.

The V call is TRBV27, the J call TRBJ2-1; 7 nucleotides line up with TRBD1. The CDR3 length is 16 residues. Germline assignment: CDR1 MNHEY and CDR2 SMNVEV (reference sequence). V lost 4 bases, J lost 4 bases, and 10 bases stayed unmatched. The CDR3 DNA reads TGTGCCAGCAGTTCCTTCGGACAGGAGCGATACAATGAGCAGTTCTTC. As protein: CASSSFGQERYNEQFF.

The chain carries TRBV3-1 (or the pseudogene TRBV3-2) and TRBJ2-7, with TRBD2 identical over 10 bases. This CDR3 has 15 amino acids. Germline CDR1 LGHDT, CDR2 YNNKEL (reference sequence). The V gene end was trimmed by 3 bases and the J gene end by 0 bases; junction bases not matched to a gene: 2. The CDR3 region is CASSHRLAGSYEQYF. In DNA form, the CDR3 reads TGTGCCAGCAGCCACCGACTAGCGGGCTCCTACGAGCAGTACTTC.

V gene TRBV24-1 combines with J gene TRBJ2-1, with 12 bases identical to TRBD2. Germline-derived CDR1 and CDR2 are KGHDR and SFDVKD. J was trimmed by 6 bases and V by 7 bases; bases with no gene match: 6. The CDR3 extends over 15 amino acids. This chain's CDR3 is CATSLTSGSSNEQFF. The CDR3 DNA is TGTGCCACCAGCCTGACTAGCGGGAGCTCCAATGAGCAGTTCTTC.

The chain is built from TRBV27 and TRBJ2-1, with a possible D match to TRBD2 (5 bases). CDR3 length: 16 amino acids. Germline V gene sequence: CDR1 MNHEY, CDR2 SMNVEV (reference sequence). Trimming stripped 5 bases from V and 4 bases from J, with 18 bases between. As DNA, the CDR3 is TGTGCCAGCAGTACTGGGCTAGCCAAGGGTTACAATGAGCAGTTCTTC. It encodes CASSTGLAKGYNEQFF.

The gene calls are TRBV24-1 and TRBJ2-3; D uncertain. The CDR3 covers 15 residues. V was cut by 0 bases and J by 1 base, with 7 bases left in between. Germline values: CDR1 KGHDR, CDR2 SFDVKD. The CDR3 reads CATSDLRQGTDTQYF. The CDR3, as DNA: TGTGCCACCAGTGATTTGCGTCAGGGCACAGATACGCAGTATTTT.

The V and J genes are TRBV3-1 (or the pseudogene TRBV3-2) and TRBJ1-6; weak D call: TRBD1 (6 bases). Germline CDR1 is LGHDT and CDR2 is YNNKEL (reference sequence). Trimming pared 2 bases from V and 7 bases from J, leaving 12 bases between. CDR3 length: 15 residues. Written as DNA, the CDR3 is TGTGCCAGCAGCCAACAGGGGATTGGGAATTCACCCCTCCACTTT. Its protein product is CASSQQGIGNSPLHF.